Listed below are T cell receptor beta chains from one sample, sequenced in a study of blood T cells in healthy people across ages. One entry per CDR3 protein, called by TCRdb with MiXCR from the 5' RACE reads. The data contain 550,000 to 800,000 distinct CDR3 sequences, about 30% of them singletons. The material sequenced was blood. Receptors were obtained from a woman of 80 years or more in good health. Each CDR3 is given with its conserved first and last residue. D genes are given only for firm matches. Expanded clones get a size class; other rows say once, few or many, or leave the size out.

clone size: many
V gene: TRBV5-1
J gene: TRBJ2-1
D gene: NA
CDR3 protein: CASSLRWGSSEQFF
CDR3 DNA: TGCGCCAGCAGCCTCCGATGGGGCAGTAGTGAGCAGTTCTTC

clone size: many
V gene: TRBV15
J gene: TRBJ2-7
D gene: TRBD2
CDR3 protein: CATSRDKREGEQYF
CDR3 DNA: TGTGCCACCAGCAGAGATAAAAGGGAGGGCGAGCAGTACTTC

clone size: few
V gene: TRBV30
J gene: TRBJ1-4
D gene: TRBD1
CDR3 protein: CAWSRTGEGRKLFF
CDR3 DNA: TGTGCCTGGAGTCGGACAGGGGAAGGTAGAAAACTGTTTTTT

clone size: NA
V gene: TRBV30
J gene: TRBJ1-2
D gene: NA
CDR3 protein: CACRQLRGATYGYTF
CDR3 DNA: TGTGCCTGTAGACAACTACGGGGGGCAACCTATGGCTACACCTTC

clone size: NA
V gene: TRBV7-2
J gene: TRBJ1-2
D gene: NA
CDR3 protein: CASSLASGVGYTF
CDR3 DNA: TGTGCCAGCAGCTTAGCGAGCGGGGTAGGCTACACCTTC

clone size: many
V gene: TRBV6-2/TRBV6-3
J gene: TRBJ2-7
D gene: TRBD2
CDR3 protein: CASRMRGLAGKWSSYEQYF
CDR3 DNA: TGTGCCAGCAGAATGAGAGGACTAGCGGGGAAGTGGAGCTCCTACGAGCAGTACTTC

clone size: NA
V gene: TRBV5-1
J gene: TRBJ1-1
D gene: NA
CDR3 protein: CASSPRGGGLNTEAFF
CDR3 DNA: TGCGCCAGCAGCCCCAGGGGAGGGGGTTTGAACACTGAAGCTTTCTTT

clone size: many
V gene: TRBV24-1
J gene: TRBJ2-3
D gene: NA
CDR3 protein: CATSSRGLADTQYF
CDR3 DNA: TGTGCCACCAGTTCGAGGGGCTTGGCAGATACGCAGTATTTT

clone size: many
V gene: TRBV7-6
J gene: TRBJ1-6
D gene: TRBD1
CDR3 protein: CASSLMEWDRNSPLHF
CDR3 DNA: TGTGCCAGCAGCCTTATGGAGTGGGACAGAAATTCACCCCTCCACTTT

clone size: many
V gene: TRBV11-3
J gene: TRBJ2-7
D gene: NA
CDR3 protein: CASSLFSDGEQYF
CDR3 DNA: TGTGCCAGCAGCTTATTCTCAGACGGCGAGCAGTACTTC

clone size: NA
V gene: TRBV24-1
J gene: TRBJ2-5
D gene: NA
CDR3 protein: CATSDARDFQETQYF
CDR3 DNA: TGTGCCACCAGTGATGCCAGGGATTTTCAAGAGACCCAGTACTTC

clone size: NA
V gene: TRBV19
J gene: TRBJ2-2
D gene: NA
CDR3 protein: CASSIEGTGELFF
CDR3 DNA: TGTGCCAGTAGTATTGAGGGGACCGGGGAGCTGTTTTTT

clone size: many
V gene: TRBV7-6
J gene: TRBJ2-1
D gene: TRBD2
CDR3 protein: CASSPRGSGGAYNEQFF
CDR3 DNA: TGTGCCAGCAGCCCCAGGGGGAGCGGGGGGGCCTACAATGAGCAGTTCTTC

clone size: few
V gene: TRBV5-5
J gene: TRBJ1-4
D gene: NA
CDR3 protein: CASSLVGGGEKLFF
CDR3 DNA: TGTGCCAGCAGCTTGGTTGGGGGAGGGGAAAAACTGTTTTTT

clone size: many
V gene: TRBV3-1
J gene: TRBJ2-7
D gene: NA
CDR3 protein: CASSQGGGVEQYF
CDR3 DNA: TGTGCCAGCAGCCAAGGAGGAGGGGTCGAGCAGTACTTC

clone size: many
V gene: TRBV6-2/TRBV6-3
J gene: TRBJ1-5
D gene: NA
CDR3 protein: CASSYGRVQPQHF
CDR3 DNA: TGTGCCAGCAGTTATGGGAGGGTTCAGCCCCAGCATTTT

clone size: many
V gene: TRBV12-3/TRBV12-4
J gene: TRBJ2-4
D gene: NA
CDR3 protein: CASSLGEGKQYF
CDR3 DNA: TGTGCCAGCAGTTTAGGGGAAGGAAAGCAGTACTTC

clone size: few
V gene: TRBV20-1
J gene: TRBJ2-3
D gene: TRBD1
CDR3 protein: CSARSRQGASGTDTQYF
CDR3 DNA: TGCAGTGCTAGATCGAGACAGGGGGCGAGCGGCACAGATACGCAGTATTTT

clone size: few
V gene: TRBV2
J gene: TRBJ2-3
D gene: TRBD1
CDR3 protein: CASSWDRKTDTQYF
CDR3 DNA: TGTGCCAGCAGCTGGGACAGGAAGACAGATACGCAGTATTTT

clone size: NA
V gene: TRBV5-1
J gene: TRBJ1-1
D gene: NA
CDR3 protein: CASSLTGRSEAFF
CDR3 DNA: TGCGCCAGCAGCTTGACCGGACGGAGTGAAGCTTTCTTT

clone size: NA
V gene: TRBV19
J gene: TRBJ2-2
D gene: NA
CDR3 protein: CASITSTGELFF
CDR3 DNA: TGTGCCAGTATCACGAGCACCGGGGAGCTGTTTTTT

clone size: NA
V gene: TRBV4-1
J gene: TRBJ2-1
D gene: NA
CDR3 protein: CASSQDRGSSSYNEQFF
CDR3 DNA: TGCGCCAGCAGCCAAGATCGGGGGTCGAGCTCCTACAATGAGCAGTTCTTC

clone size: many
V gene: TRBV21-1
J gene: TRBJ2-7
D gene: NA
CDR3 protein: CASSTGGNFHYEQYF
CDR3 DNA: TGTGCCAGCAGCACAGGGGGAAATTTTCACTACGAGCAGTACTTC

clone size: NA
V gene: TRBV27
J gene: TRBJ1-4
D gene: NA
CDR3 protein: CASSLDTQPEKLFF
CDR3 DNA: TGTGCCAGCAGTTTGGACACGCAGCCCGAAAAACTGTTTTTT

clone size: NA
V gene: TRBV20-1
J gene: TRBJ2-7
D gene: TRBD2
CDR3 protein: CSAAVGGGYEQYF
CDR3 DNA: TGCAGTGCCGCGGTTGGGGGGGGATACGAGCAGTACTTC

clone size: many
V gene: TRBV11-2
J gene: TRBJ2-6
D gene: NA
CDR3 protein: CASTSMSGFGSGANVLTF
CDR3 DNA: TGTGCCAGCACCTCCATGTCCGGGTTTGGGTCTGGGGCCAACGTCCTGACTTTC

clone size: NA
V gene: TRBV6-1
J gene: TRBJ1-2
D gene: TRBD1
CDR3 protein: CASSGAGGGGYTF
CDR3 DNA: TGTGCCAGCAGTGGAGCAGGGGGCGGTGGCTACACCTTC

clone size: NA
V gene: TRBV10-2
J gene: TRBJ2-7
D gene: NA
CDR3 protein: CASRAGQHYEQYF
CDR3 DNA: TGCGCCAGCAGGGCGGGACAGCACTACGAGCAGTACTTC

clone size: many
V gene: TRBV5-1
J gene: TRBJ2-3
D gene: NA
CDR3 protein: CASSDSGTDTQYF
CDR3 DNA: TGCGCCAGCAGTGATTCAGGCACAGATACGCAGTATTTT

clone size: few
V gene: TRBV2
J gene: TRBJ2-2
D gene: NA
CDR3 protein: CASLLVGGPGSTGERFF
CDR3 DNA: TGTGCCAGCCTCCTAGTCGGGGGGCCGGGGTCCACCGGGGAGCGGTTTTTT

clone size: NA
V gene: TRBV19
J gene: TRBJ2-1
D gene: TRBD2
CDR3 protein: CASSRLLAGGHNEQFF
CDR3 DNA: TGTGCCAGTAGTAGATTACTAGCGGGGGGCCACAATGAGCAGTTCTTC

clone size: once
V gene: TRBV20-1
J gene: TRBJ2-3
D gene: NA
CDR3 protein: CSAKSSGRTDTQYF
CDR3 DNA: TGCAGTGCCAAAAGTAGCGGCCGCACAGATACGCAGTATTTT

clone size: many
V gene: TRBV3-1
J gene: TRBJ2-1
D gene: TRBD1
CDR3 protein: CASSPRQGDGNEQFF
CDR3 DNA: TGTGCCAGCAGCCCTCGGCAGGGGGACGGGAATGAGCAGTTCTTC

clone size: many
V gene: TRBV18
J gene: TRBJ2-7
D gene: NA
CDR3 protein: CASSMTDYEQYF
CDR3 DNA: TGTGCCAGCTCGATGACAGACTACGAGCAGTACTTC

clone size: many
V gene: TRBV18
J gene: TRBJ2-7
D gene: TRBD1
CDR3 protein: CASSRGQGGLEQYF
CDR3 DNA: TGTGCCAGCTCCAGGGGACAGGGAGGACTCGAGCAGTACTTC

clone size: many
V gene: TRBV5-1
J gene: TRBJ2-5
D gene: NA
CDR3 protein: CASSRHTQETQYF
CDR3 DNA: TGCGCCAGCAGCCGTCACACGCAAGAGACCCAGTACTTC

clone size: few
V gene: TRBV5-1
J gene: TRBJ1-5
D gene: TRBD1
CDR3 protein: CASSLAGTGAGQPQHF
CDR3 DNA: TGCGCCAGCAGCTTGGCGGGGACAGGGGCAGGTCAGCCCCAGCATTTT

clone size: NA
V gene: TRBV12-3/TRBV12-4
J gene: TRBJ2-3
D gene: NA
CDR3 protein: CASSRSVTGDMQYF
CDR3 DNA: TGTGCCAGCAGTAGAAGCGTGACGGGAGATATGCAGTATTTT

clone size: many
V gene: TRBV24-1
J gene: TRBJ2-3
D gene: TRBD1
CDR3 protein: CATSDGDSPYTDTQYF
CDR3 DNA: TGTGCCACCAGTGATGGGGACAGCCCCTACACAGATACGCAGTATTTT